The rows below give T cell receptor beta chains drawn from one sample of a study of shared clonotypes between healthy human individuals. TCRdb's table, derived via immunoSEQ multiplex PCR, lists solely in-frame clones and lacks some. This table has roughly 1 million clones, about 75% appearing once. Sequences were obtained from memory CD4+ T cells sorted from blood. These receptors all stem from a man between 18 and 29 years old in good health. The CDR3 runs from the conserved cysteine through the conserved F or W. Not every row has a clone size; where given, it reads once, few, many or a size class.

CASSQTHRDEQYF | TRBJ2-7 | NA | TRBV11-2
CASSQAGQKQETQYF | TRBJ2-5 | once | TRBV4-3
CAWTLGGRGNEKLFF | TRBJ1-4 | NA | TRBV30
CSVSTVNTGELFF | TRBJ2-2 | NA | TRBV29-1
CAISDGFSNQPQHF | TRBJ1-5 | NA | TRBV10-3
CASSSYEVISSNQPQHF | TRBJ1-5 | NA | TRBV28
CASKTSYSYNEQFF | TRBJ2-1 | NA | TRBV27
CSVVSFTDTQYF | TRBJ2-3 | NA | TRBV29-1
CASSIGIAGGHRPPYEQYF | TRBJ2-7 | NA | TRBV19
CASSLGRGLQETQYF | TRBJ2-5 | NA | TRBV5-4
CASSLTRSPRETQYF | TRBJ2-5 | few | TRBV5-6
CASSLASLNGNTGELFF | TRBJ2-2 | NA | TRBV5-1
CASSPPGSGMSETQYF | TRBJ2-5 | NA | TRBV18
CASTYRPSMDEKLFF | TRBJ1-4 | NA | TRBV19
CASNPTGQGGTEAFF | TRBJ1-1 | NA | TRBV2
CASSLGVQQYF | TRBJ2-3 | NA | TRBV11-2
CASTLTGTGTRNQPQHF | TRBJ1-5 | NA | TRBV27
CASYTSGSGNTIYF | TRBJ1-3 | NA | TRBV28
CASSSEGQGEYGYTF | TRBJ1-2 | few | TRBV28
CASSPGGANVLTF | TRBJ2-6 | NA | TRBV18
CASSEGGSPLHF | TRBJ1-6 | NA | TRBV6-1
CASSPLDTLRNQPQHF | TRBJ1-5 | few | TRBV19
CATSRGGAKETQYF | TRBJ2-5 | many | TRBV15
CASGGALYNSPLHF | TRBJ1-6 | NA | TRBV2
CASSLSGGDSPLHF | TRBJ1-6 | NA | TRBV5-4
CASSYSSGPQETQYF | TRBJ2-5 | NA | TRBV6-5
CASSYRAENTEAFF | TRBJ1-1 | NA | TRBV6-5
CASSWGQVVNTEAFF | TRBJ1-1 | NA | TRBV11-2
CASSLFVEGYEQYF | TRBJ2-7 | NA | TRBV11-2
CASSEGDGRVSPLHF | TRBJ1-6 | NA | TRBV2
CSVQAVQETQYF | TRBJ2-5 | NA | TRBV29-1
CASSRTSGQSTDTQYF | TRBJ2-3 | NA | TRBV5-1
CASNTGGTNYGYTF | TRBJ1-2 | NA | TRBV5-1
CASSVRGELNTEAFF | TRBJ1-1 | once | TRBV9
CASSQSSGVSGNTIYF | TRBJ1-3 | NA | TRBV7-2
CASSPSDPGNEQFF | TRBJ2-1 | NA | TRBV18
CASSPGLAGGEQYF | NA | NA | TRBV19
CASGLGPPYEQYF | TRBJ2-7 | once | TRBV28
CASSRTGFEAFF | TRBJ1-1 | NA | TRBV6-5
CASGLVGTGEQYF | TRBJ2-7 | NA | TRBV12-5
CASRRSGTYEQYF | TRBJ2-7 | NA | TRBV5-4
CASSGSSRPQYF | TRBJ2-7 | NA | TRBV25-1
CASSQDQWNTEAFF | TRBJ1-1 | NA | TRBV4-3
CASSFEGPPLHF | TRBJ1-6 | NA | TRBV7-9
CASSPGRLAGGLTDTQYF | TRBJ2-3 | NA | TRBV9
CASSQATGAYEKLFF | TRBJ1-4 | NA | TRBV28
CASSIVGTHNQPQHF | TRBJ1-5 | NA | TRBV19
CASTYREGIYEQYF | TRBJ2-7 | NA | TRBV7-2
CAWSVLSFERDEQFF | TRBJ2-1 | NA | TRBV30
CASSLRAGIYGYTF | TRBJ1-2 | few | TRBV28
CASSQDAGGVNTGELFF | TRBJ2-2 | once | TRBV4-2
CASSLDARSKGNTIYF | TRBJ1-3 | NA | TRBV7-9
CASSWGTGANYGYTF | TRBJ1-2 | NA | TRBV27
CASSLQDSGANVLTF | TRBJ2-6 | NA | TRBV25-1
CASSPSWQEKETQYF | TRBJ2-5 | NA | TRBV6-5
CASSEREGFSYGYTF | TRBJ1-2 | NA | TRBV6-1
CASSRLAGGLFPHEQYF | TRBJ2-7 | NA | TRBV5-6
CASCEGGTDTQYF | TRBJ2-3 | NA | TRBV6-5
CASSEPGQQETQYF | TRBJ2-5 | NA | TRBV6-1